This TCR beta chain appears in the sequencing data of a study of blood T cell repertoires in COVID-19. This CDR3 is 13 amino acids long. The V gene's germline CDR1 is GTSNPN and CDR2 SVGIG (reference sequence). After removal of 0 bases from V and 4 bases from J, the junction contained 1 base not matched to a gene. This table comes from immunoSEQ multiplex PCR, and its TCRdb copy is limited to in-frame clones, with some not included. Of 400,000 to 550,000 clones in the sample, roughly 87% were seen once. The clonotype comes from a young woman with acute COVID-19. Input material: PBMCs or T cells enriched from blood (not recorded which). The rearrangement uses TRBV30 and TRBJ2-7, with TRBD1 identical over 9 bases. CDR3 sequence reads: CAWSVGTGYEQYF. Here the CDR3 DNA reads TGTGCCTGGAGTGTAGGGACAGGGTACGAGCAGTACTTC.